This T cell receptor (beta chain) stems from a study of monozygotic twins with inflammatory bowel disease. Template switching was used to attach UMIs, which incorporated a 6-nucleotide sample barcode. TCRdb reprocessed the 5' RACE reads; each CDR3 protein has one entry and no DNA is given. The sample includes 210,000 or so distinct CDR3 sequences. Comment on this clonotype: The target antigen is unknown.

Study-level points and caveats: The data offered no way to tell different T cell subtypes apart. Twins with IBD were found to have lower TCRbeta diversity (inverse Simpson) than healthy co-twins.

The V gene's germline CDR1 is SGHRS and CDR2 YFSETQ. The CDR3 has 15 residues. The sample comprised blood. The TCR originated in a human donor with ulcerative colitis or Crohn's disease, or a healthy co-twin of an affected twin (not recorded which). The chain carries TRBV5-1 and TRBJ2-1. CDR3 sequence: CASSLPINSYNEQFF.